Shown below are 7 T cell receptor beta chains from a single sample sequenced in a study of human T cells and chemical hapten exposure. TCRdb re-analysed the RACE reads in MiXCR, keeping a single row per CDR3 protein. The table lists roughly 100,000 distinct CDR3 sequences, 10% to 12% of them singletons. Time point given: pre-sensitization, week 0. Indicated treatment: therapeutic diphenylcyclopropenone sensitization with weekly scalp DPC. Specimen: whole blood, collected in connection with sensitization to the hapten diphenylcyclopropenone (DPC). Receptors originate from a woman between 55 and 75 years old with alopecia areata. Some clones in this sample may be carry-over from other donors' samples.

The table lists this clonotype with many counts. The CDR3 coding sequence is TGTGCCAGCAGCATTATGGGGGCATCACCCCTCCACTTT. Its translation is CASSIMGASPLHF. The chain employs TRBV7-9 and TRBJ1-6, with a weak D call TRBD1 (6 bases). The CDR3 is made up of 13 amino acids. V dropped 5 bases and J dropped 10 bases, with 12 bases sitting between them. Germline V lookup: CDR1 SEHNR, CDR2 FQNEAQ (reference sequence).

The sample holds a few counts of this clonotype. The gene calls are TRBV7-9 and TRBJ2-1; TRBD2 aligns across 8 bases. The CDR3 runs 16 residues. Trimming cost V 6 bases and J 3 bases; bases outside gene matches: 10. Germline lookup yields CDR1 SEHNR and CDR2 FQNEAQ (reference sequence). The CDR3 loop is CASRERGRGDYNEQFF. In nucleotides, the CDR3 is TGTGCCAGCAGGGAACGTGGGCGGGGGGACTACAATGAGCAGTTCTTC.

This clonotype was counted many times. The chain has TRBV7-6 and TRBJ1-2; 12 bases are a match to TRBD1. This CDR3 comprises 15 residues. The germline V gene encodes CDR1 SGHVS and CDR2 FNYEAQ. The J segment lost 7 bases and the V segment lost 1 base, leaving 4 bases of the junction unmatched. The CDR3 nucleotides read TGTGCCAGCAGCTTAGGGCCGGGACAGGGGGCTGGCTACACCTTC. This sequence encodes CASSLGPGQGAGYTF.

The genes are TRBV2 and TRBJ2-7, with D possibly TRBD2 on 5 matching bases. Germline CDR1 reads SNHLY; CDR2 reads FYNNEI. This CDR3 has 13 residues. Trimming stripped 3 bases from V and 9 bases from J, with 15 bases between. The CDR3 loop is CASSDEGTLLQYF. Here the CDR3 DNA reads TGTGCCAGCAGTGATGAGGGAACCTTGTTGCAGTACTTC.

At least ten counts were recorded for this clonotype. The V gene is TRBV18, the J gene TRBJ1-1; 7 bases line up with TRBD1. The CDR3 is 13 amino acids. J was trimmed by 14 bases and V by 0 bases; bases with no gene match: 9. Looked up from germline, CDR1 is KGHSH and CDR2 is LQKENI. CDR3 coding DNA: TGTGCCAGCTCACCACCTCAACAGGGGACAATGTTCTTT. Amino acid sequence: CASSPPQQGTMFF.

This clonotype was picked up many times. The CDR3 nucleotides are TGTGCCAGCAGTGTAGGGGACAGAGTCTATGGCTACACCTTC. It is translated as CASSVGDRVYGYTF. The chain employs TRBV2 and TRBJ1-2; 7 bases line up with TRBD1. This CDR3 comprises 14 residues. Germline values: CDR1 SNHLY, CDR2 FYNNEI. The junction had 6 bases not matched to a gene; V was cut back by 4 bases and J by 4 bases.

This clonotype was detected many times. The rearrangement joins TRBV5-1 to TRBJ1-1; 7 nucleotides line up with TRBD1. The germline gives CDR1 SGHRS, CDR2 YFSETQ. The CDR3 contains 15 residues. Losses at the gene ends were 4 bases for V and 2 bases for J; bases not matched to a gene: 8. The CDR3, as DNA: TGCGCCAGCAGCCAGACAGGGATCCCAAACACTGAAGCTTTCTTT. Translated, it gives CASSQTGIPNTEAFF.